These 5 T cell receptor beta chains were sequenced from one sample in a study of cytomegalovirus exposure and HLA in healthy donors (dated by TCRdb to about 2017). The library was prepared using the immunoSEQ multiplex PCR assay. A mixture of 60 forward primers for TCR Vbeta segments and 13 reverse primers for TCR Jbeta segments was used in the multiplex PCR. TCRdb limited this immuneACCESS table to in-frame rearrangements with V and J called. A share of clones is missing; checked studies link under half to unresolved V genes, and the rest is unexplained. The sample table holds about 93,000 clones, of which 55% to 70% were seen once. The ten biggest clones cover 5.9% of the sample. The sample consisted of PBMCs. These receptors were obtained from a boy aged 5-17 years in good health and CMV-seropositive.

V gene TRBV7-9 combines with J gene TRBJ1-1; 9 bases line up with TRBD1. The CDR3 consists of 15 residues. Germline V gene data show CDR1 as SEHNR and CDR2 as FQNEAQ (reference sequence). With 4 bases clipped from V and 3 bases from J, the junction kept 6 bases outside the gene matches. The CDR3 DNA reads TGTGCCAGCAGCTCTAAGACAGGGGGGGACACTGAAGCTTTCTTT. Amino acid sequence: CASSSKTGGDTEAFF.

The J gene is TRBJ2-1, the V gene TRBV7-9; TRBD2 matches at 10 bases. Germline CDR1 and CDR2: SEHNR and FQNEAQ (reference sequence). V trimming: 2 bases; J trimming: 4 bases; junction bases outside the gene matches: 5. CDR3 length equals 16 residues. The CDR3 DNA reads as TGTGCCAGCAGCTTAAGAGCGGGGGGGGGTTACAATGAGCAGTTCTTC. Its translation: CASSLRAGGGYNEQFF.

The V call is TRBV18, the J call TRBJ2-5; 8 bases match TRBD2. Per the germline V gene, CDR1 is KGHSH and CDR2 is LQKENI. The V and J ends lost 3 bases and 5 bases, in that order; junction bases with no gene match: 17. This CDR3 is built from 18 residues. This chain's CDR3 is CASSPSVQGAGARETQYF. In DNA form, the CDR3 reads TGTGCCAGCTCACCTAGTGTCCAAGGAGCGGGAGCGAGGGAGACCCAGTACTTC.

The chain is built from TRBV19 and TRBJ2-7; a possible D gene is TRBD1 (5 bases). Trimming removed 5 bases from V and 3 bases from J, with 14 bases in between. Germline CDR1 and CDR2: LNHDA and SQIVND (reference sequence). This CDR3 is built from 14 residues. The CDR3 DNA sequence: TGTGCCAGTAGTCTTGGGGCGGCCCTCTACGAGCAGTACTTC. This sequence encodes CASSLGAALYEQYF.

V usage is TRBV28 and J usage is TRBJ1-3; 8 positions agree with TRBD1. Trimming cost V 6 bases and J 0 bases; bases outside gene matches: 4. The CDR3 has 15 residues. Germline CDR1 is MDHEN and CDR2 is SYDVKM. The DNA of the CDR3 is TGTGCCAGCAGCGACAGGGGCCTCTCTGGAAACACCATATATTTT. It yields the protein CASSDRGLSGNTIYF.